The table lists the clone carrying this T cell receptor beta chain with a few counts. Method: immunoSEQ multiplex PCR; TCRdb's copy keeps in-frame clones and lacks some. The sample includes 80,000 to 95,000 clones, 80% of them seen just once. This record comes from a study of blood T cell repertoires in COVID-19. Study information: Samples of COVID-19 (acute and convalescent) were obtained from the United States, Italy and Spain. The analysed material was cDNA or gDNA that came from T cells, B-cell-depleted T cells, or PBMCs.

CDR3 length: 15 residues. CDR1 is MNHNS, CDR2 SASEGT, per germline. Between the trimmed V and J ends, which lost 1 base and 5 bases, there was a span of 13 bases. The chain uses TRBV6-1 and TRBJ2-3, with D hard to call. The sequence derives from a woman older than 75 with active or convalescent COVID-19. Material: peripheral blood. CDR3 protein: CASSEGPFEVDTQYF. CDR3 coding DNA: TGTGCCAGCAGTGAAGGGCCCTTCGAGGTAGATACGCAGTATTTT.